This is a list of T cell receptor beta chains from one sample in a study of graft-versus-host responses after intestinal transplantation. Repertoires were generated with immunoSEQ multiplex PCR, while TCRdb's copy carries only in-frame clones and drops some. The table lists 20,000 to 25,000 clones, roughly half of them singletons. The specimen comprised alloreactive CD4+ T cells from a mixed lymphocyte reaction culture, sampled before intestinal transplant. These receptors were obtained from a human patient who received an intestinal transplant. CDR3s include the opening cysteine and the closing phenylalanine or tryptophan. The order of the fields is J gene, V gene, D gene, clone size, CDR3 protein, CDR3 DNA. The D gene is left open where the match is weak. The listing skips clone size in some rows; elsewhere it reads once, few, many or a size class.

TRBJ1-4 TRBV6-1 . . CASSQGYTTNEKLFF TGTGCCAGCAGCCAGGGTTATACTACTAATGAAAAACTGTTTTTT
TRBJ2-6 TRBV7-3 TRBD1 . CASSLMGRGSGANVLTF TGTGCCAGCAGCTTAATGGGCAGGGGGTCAGGGGCCAACGTCCTGACTTTC
TRBJ1-2 TRBV11-2 TRBD1 few CASSVYPGQGAEWDYGYTF TGTGCCAGCAGCGTCTATCCGGGACAGGGGGCGGAATGGGACTATGGCTACACCTTC
TRBJ1-1 TRBV7-2 . few CASSRNQGGFTEAFF TGTGCCAGCAGCCGGAACCAGGGAGGCTTCACTGAAGCTTTCTTT
TRBJ1-5 TRBV11-2 . few CASSLGGHPNQPQHF TGTGCCAGCAGCTTAGGGGGACATCCCAATCAGCCCCAGCATTTT
TRBJ2-1 TRBV9 TRBD2 . CASSVEAASGARKSSYNEQFF TGTGCCAGCAGCGTAGAGGCGGCTAGCGGAGCTCGTAAGAGCTCCTACAATGAGCAGTTCTTC
TRBJ2-7 TRBV5-1 TRBD1 . CASSFGTGDRWGQYF TGCGCCAGCAGCTTCGGGACAGGGGATCGTTGGGGGCAGTACTTC
TRBJ1-2 TRBV28 TRBD1 . CASSFPPQTGGAGYTF TGTGCCAGCAGTTTTCCCCCCCAGACAGGGGGCGCGGGCTACACCTTC
TRBJ2-7 TRBV5-4 . . CASSSSGGLSYEQYF TGTGCCAGCAGCTCCTCGGGGGGCCTATCCTACGAGCAGTACTTC
TRBJ2-3 TRBV11-2 . . CASSLPGGRDTQYF TGTGCCAGCAGCCTCCCTGGGGGGAGGGATACGCAGTATTTT
TRBJ2-1 TRBV4-2 TRBD2 . CASSAPGTSPYNEQFF TGTGCCAGCAGCGCCCCCGGGACTAGCCCTTACAATGAGCAGTTCTTC
TRBJ2-7 TRBV5-1 TRBD2 few CASKIAGASSYEQYF TGCGCCAGCAAGATAGCGGGGGCCTCCTCCTACGAGCAGTACTTC
TRBJ1-4 TRBV5-1 . . CASSLVQNEKLFF TGCGCCAGCAGCTTGGTACAGAATGAAAAACTGTTTTTT
TRBJ2-7 TRBV5-1 TRBD2 . CASSLLGGGSYEQYF TGCGCCAGCAGTCTCCTCGGGGGGGGCTCCTACGAGCAGTACTTC
TRBJ1-2 TRBV23-1 . . CASSQGAIGYTF TGCGCCAGCAGTCAGGGGGCGATTGGCTACACCTTC
TRBJ1-2 TRBV9 . . CASSVGGRVNYGYTF TGTGCCAGCAGCGTAGGGGGCAGGGTTAACTATGGCTACACCTTC
TRBJ2-7 TRBV18 TRBD2 . CASSPTSGVPYEQYF TGTGCCAGCTCACCGACTAGCGGGGTCCCCTACGAGCAGTACTTC
TRBJ1-1 TRBV2 . . CASSSDRNTEAFF TGTGCCAGCAGTTCGGACAGGAACACTGAAGCTTTCTTT
TRBJ2-7 TRBV7-6 . . CASSQGGEQYF TGTGCCAGCAGCCAGGGGGGTGAGCAGTACTTC
TRBJ1-1 TRBV19 . once CASSMSPLLTEAFF TGTGCCAGTAGTATGAGCCCGTTGCTCACTGAAGCTTTCTTT
TRBJ2-3 TRBV13 TRBD1 few CASSLRGQGLDTQYF TGTGCCAGCAGCCTAAGGGGGCAGGGCCTAGATACGCAGTATTTT
TRBJ2-3 TRBV5-1 TRBD2 . CASSWGTSGVPDTQYF TGCGCCAGCAGCTGGGGGACTAGCGGGGTACCAGATACGCAGTATTTT
TRBJ2-2 TRBV5-1 . once CASSLDSGWTGELFF TGCGCCAGCAGCTTGGATTCAGGGTGGACCGGGGAGCTGTTTTTT
TRBJ1-1 TRBV5-1 . . CASSLGHRINTEAFF TGCGCCAGCAGCTTGGGACACCGGATCAACACTGAAGCTTTCTTT
TRBJ1-1 TRBV29-1 . few CRGGNTEAFF TGCAGGGGGGGGAACACTGAAGCTTTCTTT
TRBJ1-1 TRBV5-1 . . CASSWTGGNTEAFF TGCGCCAGCAGCTGGACCGGGGGGAACACTGAAGCTTTCTTT
TRBJ1-1 TRBV2 . . CASSTQTALVTEAFF TGTGCCAGCAGCACCCAGACAGCCTTGGTCACTGAAGCTTTCTTT
TRBJ2-7 TRBV6-5 . few CASSYSAGSGQYF TGTGCCAGCAGTTACTCGGCAGGGTCGGGGCAGTACTTC
TRBJ2-5 TRBV9 TRBD2 . CASSATSGGSQYF TGTGCCAGCAGCGCGACTAGCGGGGGGTCCCAGTACTTC
TRBJ1-6 TRBV19 TRBD1 . CASTSLDRDHSPLHF TGTGCCAGTACCTCGTTAGACAGGGATCATTCACCCCTCCACTTT
TRBJ1-1 TRBV11-2 . few CASSLVGGRITEAFF TGTGCCAGCAGCTTAGTGGGGGGGAGGATCACTGAAGCTTTCTTT
TRBJ2-1 TRBV13 TRBD2 . CASSSKGLAGGRGDEQFF TGTGCCAGCAGCTCCAAAGGACTAGCGGGGGGGCGGGGCGATGAGCAGTTCTTC
TRBJ1-1 TRBV7-2 . . CASSFRTHREGQAFF TGTGCCAGCAGCTTCCGCACCCACAGGGAGGGGCAAGCTTTCTTT
TRBJ1-6 TRBV5-1 TRBD1 few CASSSEGQTYNSPLHF TGCGCCAGCAGCTCCGAGGGACAGACTTATAATTCACCCCTCCACTTT
TRBJ2-7 TRBV11-1 . . CASSLGPGYPEQYF TGTGCCAGCAGCTTAGGTCCAGGCTATCCCGAGCAGTACTTC
TRBJ1-1 TRBV6-5 . . CASNRLGASTEAFF TGTGCCAGCAATAGGTTGGGGGCAAGCACTGAAGCTTTCTTT
TRBJ2-5 TRBV18 . . CASSPRQQETQYF TGTGCCAGCTCACCACGGCAACAAGAGACCCAGTACTTC
TRBJ1-3 TRBV7-9 . . CASSPGGSSGNTIYF TGTGCCAGCAGCCCCGGAGGGAGCTCTGGAAACACCATATATTTT
TRBJ2-7 TRBV2 TRBD1 few CARTGTVGKYEQYF TGTGCCAGGACCGGGACAGTTGGGAAATACGAGCAGTACTTC
TRBJ2-3 TRBV9 TRBD2 few CASSVGLAGGLGTDTQYF TGTGCCAGCAGCGTGGGACTAGCGGGGGGGCTGGGCACAGATACGCAGTATTTT
TRBJ1-2 TRBV29-1 TRBD1 . CSVDSGQGVLYGYTF TGCAGCGTTGATAGTGGGCAGGGGGTCCTTTATGGCTACACCTTC
TRBJ1-4 TRBV7-9 . . CASLIWGANEKLFF TGTGCCAGCCTCATTTGGGGGGCTAATGAAAAACTGTTTTTT
TRBJ2-7 TRBV9 TRBD1 medium-sized CASSARDSSSYEQYF TGTGCCAGCAGCGCCCGGGACAGTAGCTCCTACGAGCAGTACTTC
TRBJ1-1 TRBV5-1 TRBD1 few CASSLVGQGHTEAFF TGCGCCAGCAGCTTGGTGGGACAGGGGCACACTGAAGCTTTCTTT
TRBJ1-2 TRBV18 . few CASSRSSGFDGYGYTF TGTGCCAGCTCACGGAGCTCGGGGTTCGATGGCTATGGCTACACCTTC
TRBJ1-1 TRBV5-1 . . CASSLVGGMNTEAFF TGCGCCAGCAGCTTGGTTGGGGGCATGAACACTGAAGCTTTCTTT
TRBJ2-5 TRBV29-1 . few CSVDPLPGGETQYF TGCAGCGTTGACCCTCTCCCCGGAGGAGAGACCCAGTACTTC
TRBJ2-2 TRBV9 . . CASSVLPNTGELFF TGTGCCAGCAGCGTCCTCCCGAACACCGGGGAGCTGTTTTTT
TRBJ2-2 TRBV10-3 TRBD1 . CAISAGQGSVGTGELFF TGTGCCATCAGTGCAGGACAGGGGTCAGTGGGGACCGGGGAGCTGTTTTTT
TRBJ1-2 TRBV5-1 . . CASSGRTSGDYGYTF TGCGCCAGCAGCGGTAGGACTTCCGGTGACTATGGCTACACCTTC
TRBJ1-1 TRBV27 . . CASSLWGQEAFF TGTGCCAGCAGTTTGTGGGGACAAGAAGCTTTCTTT
TRBJ2-5 TRBV5-4 TRBD1 . CASSLQGLQTQYF TGTGCCAGCAGCTTACAGGGGCTACAGACCCAGTACTTC
TRBJ1-2 TRBV9 TRBD1 . CASSPTGGGYTF TGTGCCAGCAGCCCCACAGGGGGAGGCTACACCTTC
TRBJ2-1 TRBV18 TRBD2 . CASSPGLAGGTEQFF TGTGCCAGCTCACCCGGGCTAGCGGGGGGCACCGAGCAGTTCTTC
TRBJ2-1 TRBV15 TRBD1 few CATSRGGQGSNEQFF TGTGCCACCAGCAGAGGGGGACAGGGTTCCAATGAGCAGTTCTTC
TRBJ1-2 TRBV2 TRBD1 few CASSRIQGADGYTF TGTGCCAGCAGTAGAATCCAGGGGGCTGATGGCTACACCTTC
TRBJ1-1 TRBV5-4 . once CASSLLLNTEAFF TGTGCCAGCAGCTTGCTCTTGAACACTGAAGCTTTCTTT
TRBJ1-3 TRBV11-2 . . CASSLISQTGRNTIYF TGTGCCAGCAGCTTAATCTCCCAGACAGGAAGAAACACCATATATTTT